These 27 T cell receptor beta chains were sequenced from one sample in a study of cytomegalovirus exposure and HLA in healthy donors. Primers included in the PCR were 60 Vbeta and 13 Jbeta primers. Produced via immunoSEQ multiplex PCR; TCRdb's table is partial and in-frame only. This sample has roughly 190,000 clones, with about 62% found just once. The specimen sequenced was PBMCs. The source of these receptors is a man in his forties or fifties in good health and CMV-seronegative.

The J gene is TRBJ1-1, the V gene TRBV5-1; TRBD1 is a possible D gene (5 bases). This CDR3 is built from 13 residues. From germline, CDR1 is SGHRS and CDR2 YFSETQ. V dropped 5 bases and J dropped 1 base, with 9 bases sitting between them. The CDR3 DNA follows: TGCGCCAGCAGTACAGGACCGAACACTGAAGCTTTCTTT. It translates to CASSTGPNTEAFF.

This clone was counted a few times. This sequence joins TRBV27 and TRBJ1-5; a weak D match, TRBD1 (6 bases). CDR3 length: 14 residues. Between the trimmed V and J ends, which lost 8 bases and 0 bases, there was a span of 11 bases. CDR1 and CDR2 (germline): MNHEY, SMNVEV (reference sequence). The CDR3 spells CASGGAHSNQPQHF. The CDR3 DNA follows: TGTGCCAGCGGGGGGGCCCATAGCAATCAGCCCCAGCATTTT.

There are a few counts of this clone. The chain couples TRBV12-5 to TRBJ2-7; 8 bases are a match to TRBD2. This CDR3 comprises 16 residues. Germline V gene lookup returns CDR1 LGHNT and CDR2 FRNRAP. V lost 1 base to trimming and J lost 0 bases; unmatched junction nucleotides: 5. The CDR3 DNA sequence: TGTGCTAGTGGTTTGGCTGCGGGACTAGGCTCCTACGAGCAGTACTTC. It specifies CASGLAAGLGSYEQYF.

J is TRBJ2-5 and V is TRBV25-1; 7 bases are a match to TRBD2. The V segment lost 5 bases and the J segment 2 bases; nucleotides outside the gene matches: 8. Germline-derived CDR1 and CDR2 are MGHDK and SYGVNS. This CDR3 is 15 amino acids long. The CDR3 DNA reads TGTGCCAGCAGTCCCAAGCGGGGATTACAAGAGACCCAGTACTTC. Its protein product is CASSPKRGLQETQYF.

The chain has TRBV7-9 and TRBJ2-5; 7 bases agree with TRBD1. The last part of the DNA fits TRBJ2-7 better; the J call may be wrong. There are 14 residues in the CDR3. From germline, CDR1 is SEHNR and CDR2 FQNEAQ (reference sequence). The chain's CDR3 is CASSTMTGPYEQYF. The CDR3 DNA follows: TGTGCCAGCAGCACAATGACAGGGCCCTACGAGCAGTACTTC.

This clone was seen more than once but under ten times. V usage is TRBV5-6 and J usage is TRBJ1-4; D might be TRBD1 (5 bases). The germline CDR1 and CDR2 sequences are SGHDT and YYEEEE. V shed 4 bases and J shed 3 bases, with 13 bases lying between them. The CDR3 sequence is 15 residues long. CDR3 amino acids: CASSPHGGANEKLFF. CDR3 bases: TGTGCCAGCAGCCCCCACGGAGGGGCTAATGAAAAACTGTTTTTT.

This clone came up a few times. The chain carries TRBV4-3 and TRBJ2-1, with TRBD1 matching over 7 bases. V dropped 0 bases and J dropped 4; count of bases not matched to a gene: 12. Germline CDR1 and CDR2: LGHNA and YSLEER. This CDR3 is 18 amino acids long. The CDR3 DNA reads TGCGCCAGCAGCCAAGATTTAGGGAGACAGGGAGCTTACAATGAGCAGTTCTTC. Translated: CASSQDLGRQGAYNEQFF.

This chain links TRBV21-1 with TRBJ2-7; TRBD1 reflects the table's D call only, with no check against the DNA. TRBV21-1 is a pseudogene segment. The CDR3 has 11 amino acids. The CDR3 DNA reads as TGTGCCAGCAGAAGGGGGTGCGAGCAGTACTTC. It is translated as CASRRGCEQYF.

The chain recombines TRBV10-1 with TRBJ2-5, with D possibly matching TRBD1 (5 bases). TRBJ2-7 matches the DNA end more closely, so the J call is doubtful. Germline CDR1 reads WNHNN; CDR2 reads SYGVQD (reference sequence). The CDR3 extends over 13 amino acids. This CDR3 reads CASMGLDGYEQYF. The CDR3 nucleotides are TGCGCCAGCATGGGGCTCGATGGCTACGAGCAGTACTTC.

CDR3 nucleotides: TGTGCCAGTAGGAATACAGGGGGCGTTGACGAGCAGTACTTC. Its translation is CASRNTGGVDEQYF. The rearrangement joins TRBV19 to TRBJ2-7; 9 positions match TRBD1. This CDR3 region has 14 residues. J was trimmed by 5 bases and V by 6 bases; bases with no gene match: 8. CDR1 and CDR2 (germline): LNHDA, SQIVND (reference sequence).

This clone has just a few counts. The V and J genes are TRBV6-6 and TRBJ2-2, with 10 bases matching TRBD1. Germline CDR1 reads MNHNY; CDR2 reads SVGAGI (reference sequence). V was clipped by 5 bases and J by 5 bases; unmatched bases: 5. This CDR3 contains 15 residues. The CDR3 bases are TGTGCCAGCAGTCGGACAGGGGGAAGTACCGGGGAGCTGTTTTTT. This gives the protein CASSRTGGSTGELFF.

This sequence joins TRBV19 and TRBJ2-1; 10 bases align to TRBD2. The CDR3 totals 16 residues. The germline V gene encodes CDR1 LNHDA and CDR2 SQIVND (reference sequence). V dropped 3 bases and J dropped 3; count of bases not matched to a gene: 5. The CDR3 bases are TGTGCCAGTAGTATCCCCCTAGCGGGAGTCTACAATGAGCAGTTCTTC. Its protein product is CASSIPLAGVYNEQFF.

The CDR3 DNA reads TGTGCCAGCAGTTTCGGGGGGCGCGGCAATCAGCCCCAGCATTTT. It encodes CASSFGGRGNQPQHF. The V call is TRBV2, the J call TRBJ1-5; D might be TRBD1 (6 bases). Trimming cost V 5 bases and J 2 bases, with 13 bases left between them. The germline gives CDR1 SNHLY, CDR2 FYNNEI. CDR3 size: 15 residues. The variable domain in full, with the rest retrieved from reference TRBV2 and TRBJ1-5, is EPEVTQTPSHQVTQMGQEVILRCVPISNHLYFYWYRQILGQKVEFLVSFYNNEISEKSEIFDDQFSVERPDGSNFTLKIRSTKLEDSAMYFCASSFGGRGNQPQHFGDGTRLSIL.

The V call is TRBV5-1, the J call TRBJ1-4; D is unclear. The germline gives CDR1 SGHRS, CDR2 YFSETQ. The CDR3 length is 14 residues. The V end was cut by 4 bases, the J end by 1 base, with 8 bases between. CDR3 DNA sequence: TGCGCCAGCAGCCCTACGGGAACTAATGAAAAACTGTTTTTT. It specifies CASSPTGTNEKLFF.

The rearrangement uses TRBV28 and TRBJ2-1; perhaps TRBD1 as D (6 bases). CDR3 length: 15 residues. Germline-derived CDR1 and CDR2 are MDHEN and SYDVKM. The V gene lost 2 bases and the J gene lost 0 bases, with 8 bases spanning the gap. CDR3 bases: TGTGCCAGCAGTTTAGGGGGCTACTCCTACAATGAGCAGTTCTTC. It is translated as CASSLGGYSYNEQFF. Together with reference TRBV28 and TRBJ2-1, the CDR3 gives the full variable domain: DVKVTQSSRYLVKRTGEKVFLECVQDMDHENMFWYRQDPGLGLRLIYFSYDVKMKEKGDIPEGYSVSREKKERFSLILESASTNQTSMYLCASSLGGYSYNEQFFGPGTRLTVL.

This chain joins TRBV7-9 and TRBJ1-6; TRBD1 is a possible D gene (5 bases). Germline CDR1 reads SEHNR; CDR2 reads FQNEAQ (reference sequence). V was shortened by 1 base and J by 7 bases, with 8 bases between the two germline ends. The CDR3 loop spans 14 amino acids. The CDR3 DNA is TGTGCCAGCAGCTTAGTTCCAGGGAATTCACCCCTCCACTTT. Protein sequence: CASSLVPGNSPLHF.

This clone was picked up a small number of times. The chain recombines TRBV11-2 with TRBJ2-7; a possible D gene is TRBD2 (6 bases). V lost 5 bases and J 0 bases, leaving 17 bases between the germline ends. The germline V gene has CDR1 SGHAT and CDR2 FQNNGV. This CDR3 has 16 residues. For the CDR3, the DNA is TGTGCCAGCAGCCCACATCAGGAGGGGTTCTCCTACGAGCAGTACTTC. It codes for CASSPHQEGFSYEQYF. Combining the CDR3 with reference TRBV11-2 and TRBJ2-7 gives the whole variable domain EAGVAQSPRYKIIEKRQSVAFWCNPISGHATLYWYQQILGQGPKLLIQFQNNGVVDDSQLPKDRFSAERLKGVDSTLKIQPAKLEDSAVYLCASSPHQEGFSYEQYFGPGTRLTVT.

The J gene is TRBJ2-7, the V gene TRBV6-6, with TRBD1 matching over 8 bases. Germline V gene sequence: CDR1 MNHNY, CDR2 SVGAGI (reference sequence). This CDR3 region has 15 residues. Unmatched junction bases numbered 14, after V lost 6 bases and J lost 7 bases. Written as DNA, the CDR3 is TGTGCCAGCAGACAGTCAGGGGGCGCGGCGTGGGAGCAGTACTTC. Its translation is CASRQSGGAAWEQYF.

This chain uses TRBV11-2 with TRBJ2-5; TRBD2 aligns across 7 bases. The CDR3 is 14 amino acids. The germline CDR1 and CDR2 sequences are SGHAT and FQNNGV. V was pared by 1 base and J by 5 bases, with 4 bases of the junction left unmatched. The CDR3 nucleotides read TGTGCCAGCAGCTTAGGGGGGGGTTTGGAGACCCAGTACTTC. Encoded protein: CASSLGGGLETQYF. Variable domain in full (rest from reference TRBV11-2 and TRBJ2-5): EAGVAQSPRYKIIEKRQSVAFWCNPISGHATLYWYQQILGQGPKLLIQFQNNGVVDDSQLPKDRFSAERLKGVDSTLKIQPAKLEDSAVYLCASSLGGGLETQYFGPGTRLLVL.

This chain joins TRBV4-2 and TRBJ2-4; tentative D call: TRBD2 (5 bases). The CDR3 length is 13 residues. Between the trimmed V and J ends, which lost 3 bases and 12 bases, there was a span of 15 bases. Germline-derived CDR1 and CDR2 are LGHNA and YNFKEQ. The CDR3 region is CASSQGLTSTQYF. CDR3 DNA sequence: TGTGCCAGCAGCCAGGGCCTTACTAGTACTCAGTACTTC.

The CDR3 is CASSWGLYNEQFF. The CDR3 region has the DNA TGTGCCAGCAGCTGGGGGCTCTACAATGAGCAGTTCTTC. This chain links TRBV9 with TRBJ2-1, with D perhaps matching TRBD1 (6 bases). V was pared by 4 bases and J by 3 bases, with 8 bases between. The CDR3 is 13 residues long. The germline V gene encodes CDR1 SGDLS and CDR2 YYNGEE.

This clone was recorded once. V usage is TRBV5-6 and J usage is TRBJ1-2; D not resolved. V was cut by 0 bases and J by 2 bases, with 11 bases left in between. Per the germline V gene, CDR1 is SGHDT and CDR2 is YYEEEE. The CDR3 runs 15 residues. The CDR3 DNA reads TGTGCCAGCAGCTTGGAAAGCTACTTGAACTATGGCTACACCTTC. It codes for CASSLESYLNYGYTF.

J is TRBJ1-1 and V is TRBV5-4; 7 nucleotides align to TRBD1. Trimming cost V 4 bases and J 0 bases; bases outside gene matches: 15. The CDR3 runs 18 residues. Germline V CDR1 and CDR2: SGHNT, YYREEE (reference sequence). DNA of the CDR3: TGTGCCAGCAGCCCCGTCGGAGCCCGACAGGGAGTGAACACTGAAGCTTTCTTT. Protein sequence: CASSPVGARQGVNTEAFF.

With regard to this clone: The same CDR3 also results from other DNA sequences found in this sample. CDR3 bases: TGTGCCAGCAGCTTAGGGAGGGGGCGCGAGCAGTACTTC. It specifies CASSLGRGREQYF. The chain uses TRBV7-2 and TRBJ2-7, with a tentative D call TRBD1 (7 bases). CDR1 is SGHTA and CDR2 is FQGNSA in the germline V gene. Deletions cut 1 base from V and 6 bases from J, with 10 bases between. The CDR3 loop spans 13 amino acids.

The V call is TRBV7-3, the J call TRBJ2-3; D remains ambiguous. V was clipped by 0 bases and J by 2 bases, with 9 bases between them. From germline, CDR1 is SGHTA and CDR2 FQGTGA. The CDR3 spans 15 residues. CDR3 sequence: CASSLTANPTDTQYF. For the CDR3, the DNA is TGTGCCAGCAGCTTAACGGCCAACCCCACAGATACGCAGTATTTT. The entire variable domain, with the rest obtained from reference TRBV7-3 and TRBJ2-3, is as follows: GAGVSQTPSNKVTEKGKYVELRCDPISGHTALYWYRQSLGQGPEFLIYFQGTGAADDSGLPNDRFFAVRPEGSVSTLKIQRTERGDSAVYLCASSLTANPTDTQYFGPGTRLTVL.

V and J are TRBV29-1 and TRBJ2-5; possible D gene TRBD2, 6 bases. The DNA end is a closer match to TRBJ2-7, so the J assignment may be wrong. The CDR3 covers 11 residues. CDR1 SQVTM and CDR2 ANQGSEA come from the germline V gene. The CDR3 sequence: CSVGLAYEQYF. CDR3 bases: TGCAGCGTTGGACTAGCCTACGAGCAGTACTTC.

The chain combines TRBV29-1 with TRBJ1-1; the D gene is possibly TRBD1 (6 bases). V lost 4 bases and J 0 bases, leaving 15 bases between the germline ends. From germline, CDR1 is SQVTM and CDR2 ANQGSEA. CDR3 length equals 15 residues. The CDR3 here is CSVGEGGLMNTEAFF. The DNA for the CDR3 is TGCAGCGTTGGGGAGGGGGGCCTCATGAACACTGAAGCTTTCTTT.